A single T cell receptor beta chain is shown here with its context. No cell fractionation was done, so the repertoire covers all unsorted peripheral blood T cells. The sample is drawn from a study of HIV-infected patients and healthy controls. About 480 ng RNA was reverse transcribed with alpha and beta constant-region primers. Each of the alpha and beta chains got its own library through chain-specific third strand synthesis with indices. One entry per CDR3 protein, called by TCRdb with MiXCR from the 5' RACE reads. In the table there are approximately 25,000 distinct CDR3 sequences, under 9% of which are singletons. The sequenced sample consisted of blood. The receptor's source is an adult in good health.

The CDR3 reads CASRARSRGNVVNGYTF. The CDR3 nucleotides read TGTGCCAGCAGGGCCCGATCGAGGGGGAATGTGGTTAATGGCTACACCTTC. This chain connects TRBV2 to TRBJ1-2; D might be TRBD1 (6 bases). Looked up from germline, CDR1 is SNHLY and CDR2 is FYNNEI. The V end was cut by 6 bases, the J end by 6 bases, with 26 bases between. CDR3 length: 17 residues.